These 9 T cell receptor beta chains came from one sample sequenced in a study of T cell responses to AZD1222 COVID-19 vaccine. The protocol was immunoSEQ multiplex PCR, while the TCRdb copy is restricted to in-frame clones and leaves out a portion. Of some 140,000 clones listed, over 90% were seen once; the top ten hold more than 4.5%. Specimen: peripheral blood, collected on day 0 of AZD1222 vaccination. These receptors were obtained from an adult in good health.

CDR3 sequence: CASSPRATANYGYTF. For the CDR3, the DNA is TGCGCCAGCAGCCCCCGGGCGACAGCCAACTATGGCTACACCTTC. The chain is built from TRBV4-1 and TRBJ1-2, with D possibly matching TRBD1 (5 bases). From germline, CDR1 is MGHRA and CDR2 YSYEKL. V lost 4 bases and J lost 2, with 14 bases in between. The CDR3 has 15 residues.

J is TRBJ1-4 and V is TRBV3-1 (or the pseudogene TRBV3-2); D is uncertain. Trimming left V 4 bases short and J 8 bases short, with 11 bases between. CDR1 is LGHDT, CDR2 YNNKEL, per germline (reference sequence). The CDR3 runs 13 residues. CDR3: CASSRRRFEKLFF. The CDR3 nucleotides are TGTGCCAGCAGCCGTCGACGATTCGAAAAACTGTTTTTT.

This sequence joins TRBV19 and TRBJ1-2; D is undetermined. With 6 bases removed from V and 4 bases from J, the gap between germline ends came to 12 bases. CDR1 LNHDA and CDR2 SQIVND come from the germline V gene (reference sequence). The CDR3 contains 13 residues. The CDR3 sequence: CASSPRVSYGYTF. The CDR3, as DNA: TGTGCCAGTAGCCCCCGGGTTAGCTATGGCTACACCTTC.

This chain joins TRBV15 and TRBJ1-5; no firm D call. This CDR3 is 15 amino acids long. V gave up 7 bases and J gave up 0 bases, with 13 bases separating them. The germline V gene encodes CDR1 LNHNV and CDR2 YYDKDF (reference sequence). CDR3 sequence: CATTLGQYSNQPQHF. Here the CDR3 DNA reads TGTGCCACCACTCTCGGCCAGTATAGCAATCAGCCCCAGCATTTT. Complete variable domain (other parts from reference TRBV15 and TRBJ1-5): DAMVIQNPRYQVTQFGKPVTLSCSQTLNHNVMYWYQQKSSQAPKLLFHYYDKDFNNEADTPDNFQSRRPNTSFCFLDIRSPGLGDTAMYLCATTLGQYSNQPQHFGDGTRLSIL.

This clone was seen a single time. The rearrangement links TRBV9 to TRBJ1-1; 9 bases fit TRBD1. Germline-derived CDR1 and CDR2 are SGDLS and YYNGEE. J lost 4 bases, V lost 4 bases, and 8 bases had no gene match. The CDR3 sequence is 15 residues long. The CDR3 sequence is CASSPLSTGGTEAFF. CDR3 coding DNA: TGTGCCAGCAGCCCCCTCTCGACAGGGGGCACTGAAGCTTTCTTT.

V usage is TRBV7-2 and J usage is TRBJ2-1; TRBD1 is a possible D gene (8 bases). Germline assignment: CDR1 SGHTA and CDR2 FQGNSA. V lost 6 bases, J lost 6 bases, and 15 bases lay in between. This CDR3 is 14 amino acids long. Here the CDR3 reads CASRLTGGGNEQFF. As DNA, the CDR3 is TGTGCCAGCAGACTTACAGGGGGGGGCAATGAGCAGTTCTTC.

The gene calls are TRBV9 and TRBJ1-1; weak D call: TRBD1 (5 bases). CDR3 length: 13 residues. Trimming took 3 bases from V and 5 from J, leaving 11 bases between them. Germline V lookup: CDR1 SGDLS, CDR2 YYNGEE. Here the CDR3 DNA reads TGTGCCAGCAGCGATGGGACTTCAACTGAAGCTTTCTTT. Protein product: CASSDGTSTEAFF.

The J gene is TRBJ2-7, the V gene TRBV2; 12 positions match TRBD2. After removal of 8 bases from V and 0 bases from J, the junction contained 8 bases not matched to a gene. The CDR3 has 16 residues. The V gene's germline CDR1 is SNHLY and CDR2 FYNNEI. The CDR3 DNA sequence: TGTGCCAGCCCTAGCGGGAGGGCCGAAGACTCCTACGAGCAGTACTTC. Protein product: CASPSGRAEDSYEQYF. The full variable domain, rest sourced from reference TRBV2 and TRBJ2-7, is EPEVTQTPSHQVTQMGQEVILRCVPISNHLYFYWYRQILGQKVEFLVSFYNNEISEKSEIFDDQFSVERPDGSNFTLKIRSTKLEDSAMYFCASPSGRAEDSYEQYFGPGTRLTVT.

The chain's CDR3 is CASSLTLLPVSNQPQHF. CDR3 bases: TGTGCCAGCAGCTTGACTTTATTGCCAGTAAGCAATCAGCCCCAGCATTTT. This chain connects TRBV5-5 to TRBJ1-5; D not resolved. This CDR3 comprises 17 residues. Germline CDR1 reads SGHKS; CDR2 reads YYEKEE (reference sequence). Trimming left V 1 base short and J 1 base short, with 15 bases between.